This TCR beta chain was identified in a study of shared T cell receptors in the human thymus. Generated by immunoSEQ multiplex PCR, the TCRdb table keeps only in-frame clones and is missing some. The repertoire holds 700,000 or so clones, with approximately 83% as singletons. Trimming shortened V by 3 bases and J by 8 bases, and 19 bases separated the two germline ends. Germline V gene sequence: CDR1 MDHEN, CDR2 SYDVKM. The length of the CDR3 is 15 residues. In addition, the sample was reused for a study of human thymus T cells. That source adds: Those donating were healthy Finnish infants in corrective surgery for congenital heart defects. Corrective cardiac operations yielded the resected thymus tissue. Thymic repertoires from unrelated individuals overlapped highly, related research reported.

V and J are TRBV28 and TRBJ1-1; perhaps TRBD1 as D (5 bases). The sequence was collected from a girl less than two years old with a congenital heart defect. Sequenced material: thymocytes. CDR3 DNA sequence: TGTGCCAGCAGTTTCCAGGAGGGGTTTTTTCGGGAAGCTTTCTTT. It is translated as CASSFQEGFFREAFF.